The source of this TCR beta chain is a study of response to subunit inactivated influenza vaccine. Study-level results: Authors suggested each seasonal influenza vaccination recruits few new T cells.

About this clonotype itself: Its target is unknown.

TCRdb called the RT-PCR reads again in MiXCR, with one record for every CDR3 protein. The data hold 200,000 to 300,000 distinct CDR3 sequences, with more than 9% observed a single time. The length of the CDR3 is 13 residues. CDR1 is MNHNS, CDR2 SASEGT, per germline. V shed 4 bases and J shed 6 bases, with 11 bases lying between them. The material was non-naive T cells sorted from PBMCs, obtained 14 to 15 days before vaccination. The sequence was collected from a middle-aged man who received an inactivated influenza vaccine. The gene calls are TRBV6-1 and TRBJ2-3, with unresolved D. CDR3 residues: CASSVLLDDTQYF. The DNA for the CDR3 is TGTGCCAGCAGTGTCCTTTTGGACGATACGCAGTATTTT.